The source of this T cell receptor (beta chain) is a study of T cell responses to AZD1222 COVID-19 vaccine. Study-wide results and limits: The sample set comprised mostly white British donors with more females, and clonal diversity was possibly underestimated.

Clones were sequenced by immunoSEQ multiplex PCR, and TCRdb holds only the in-frame ones, with some missing. The table has some 150,000 clones, around nine tenths seen once. Comments on this clone: Its antigen is unidentified.

This TCR came from an adult in good health. Specimen: peripheral blood, collected on day 0 of AZD1222 vaccination.

CDR3 amino acids: CATSRRQRGETQYF. DNA for the CDR3: TGTGCCACCAGCAGACGGCAGAGGGGAGAGACCCAGTACTTC. V usage is TRBV15 and J usage is TRBJ2-5, with D tentatively TRBD1 or TRBD2 (5 bases each). Germline CDR1 is LNHNV and CDR2 is YYDKDF (reference sequence). Trimming cost V 2 bases and J 4 bases, with 11 bases left between them. The CDR3 length is 14 residues.